This T cell receptor beta chain derives from a study of T-cell reconstitution after alpha-beta-depleted transplantation in children. This clonotype was detected only a few times. Germline V gene data show CDR1 as LGHNA and CDR2 as YSLEER. The CDR3 consists of 15 residues. Trimming cost V 0 bases and J 7 bases, with 15 bases left between them. Unique molecular identifiers were incorporated into the prepared TCRbeta library. TCRdb used MiXCR to reprocess the PCR reads, holding one entry per CDR3 protein. There are 500,000 or so distinct CDR3 sequences in the sample; roughly 33% occur only once, and around 2.5% lies in the top ten.

Source: PBMCs from the stem cell graft donor, taken from the stem cell graft. The origin of this receptor is a human donor who donated a stem cell graft to a child with aplastic anemia. The chain links TRBV4-3 to TRBJ1-1; D is undetermined. The CDR3 DNA follows: TGCGCCAGCAGCCAAGAATTGGGAGGGCGAGTTGAAGCTTTCTTT. This codes for CASSQELGGRVEAFF.